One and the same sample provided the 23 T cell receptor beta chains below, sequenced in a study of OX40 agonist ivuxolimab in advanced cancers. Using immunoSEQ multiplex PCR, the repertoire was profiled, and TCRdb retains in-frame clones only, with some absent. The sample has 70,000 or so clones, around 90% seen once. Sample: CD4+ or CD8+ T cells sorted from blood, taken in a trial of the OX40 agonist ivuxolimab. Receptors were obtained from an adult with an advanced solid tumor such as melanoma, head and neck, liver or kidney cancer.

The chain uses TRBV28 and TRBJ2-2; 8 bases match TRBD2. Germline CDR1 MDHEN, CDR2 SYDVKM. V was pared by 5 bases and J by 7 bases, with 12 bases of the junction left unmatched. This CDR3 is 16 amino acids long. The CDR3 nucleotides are TGTGCCAGCAGTGTTAGCGGGGTCGGTTATATCGGGGAGCTGTTTTTT. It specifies CASSVSGVGYIGELFF.

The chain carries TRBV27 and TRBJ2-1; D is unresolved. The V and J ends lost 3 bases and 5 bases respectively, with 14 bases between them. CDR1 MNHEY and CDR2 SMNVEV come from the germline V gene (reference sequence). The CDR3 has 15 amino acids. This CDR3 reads CASSFLPLRNNEQFF. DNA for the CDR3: TGTGCCAGCAGTTTTCTCCCATTGAGGAACAATGAGCAGTTCTTC.

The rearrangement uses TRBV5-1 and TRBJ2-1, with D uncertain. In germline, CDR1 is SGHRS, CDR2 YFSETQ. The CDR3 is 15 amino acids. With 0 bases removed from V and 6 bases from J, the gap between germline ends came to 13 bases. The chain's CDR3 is CASSLGRGRINEQFF. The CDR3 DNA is TGCGCCAGCAGCTTGGGTCGAGGTCGGATCAATGAGCAGTTCTTC.

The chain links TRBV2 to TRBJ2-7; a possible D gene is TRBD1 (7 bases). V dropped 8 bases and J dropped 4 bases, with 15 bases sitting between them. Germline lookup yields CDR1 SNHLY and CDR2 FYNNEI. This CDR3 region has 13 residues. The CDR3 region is CASVGSGGYEQYF. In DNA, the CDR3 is TGTGCCAGCGTGGGGTCAGGGGGGTACGAGCAGTACTTC. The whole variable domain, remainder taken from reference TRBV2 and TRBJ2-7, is EPEVTQTPSHQVTQMGQEVILRCVPISNHLYFYWYRQILGQKVEFLVSFYNNEISEKSEIFDDQFSVERPDGSNFTLKIRSTKLEDSAMYFCASVGSGGYEQYFGPGTRLTVT.

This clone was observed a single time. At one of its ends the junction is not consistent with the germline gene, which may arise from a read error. The CDR3 is CASSYSTGVDEELFF. In DNA, the CDR3 is TGTGCCAGCAGTTACTCGACGGGGGTGGATGAAGAACTGTTTTTT. This sequence joins TRBV6-5 and TRBJ1-4, with D possibly being TRBD1 (5 bases). The CDR3 length is 15 residues. Germline V gene data show CDR1 as MNHEY and CDR2 as SVGAGI.

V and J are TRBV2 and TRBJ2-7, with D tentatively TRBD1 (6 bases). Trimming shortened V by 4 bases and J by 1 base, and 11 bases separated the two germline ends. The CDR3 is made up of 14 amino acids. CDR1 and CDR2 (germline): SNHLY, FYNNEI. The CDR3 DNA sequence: TGTGCCAGCAGTGGACAGGCCTTATCCTACGAGCAGTACTTC. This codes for CASSGQALSYEQYF.

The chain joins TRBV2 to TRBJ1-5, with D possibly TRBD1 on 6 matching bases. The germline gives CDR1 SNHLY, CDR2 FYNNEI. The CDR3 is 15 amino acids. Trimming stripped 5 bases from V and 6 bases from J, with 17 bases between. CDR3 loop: CASSRTVRGSQPQHF. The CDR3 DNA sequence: TGTGCCAGCAGTAGGACAGTTCGGGGTAGTCAGCCCCAGCATTTT.

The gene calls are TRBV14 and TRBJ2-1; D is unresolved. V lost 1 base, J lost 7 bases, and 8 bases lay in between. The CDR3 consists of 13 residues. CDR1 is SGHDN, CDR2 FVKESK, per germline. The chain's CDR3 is CASSQVMDNEQFF. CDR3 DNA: TGTGCCAGCAGCCAAGTCATGGATAATGAGCAGTTCTTC.

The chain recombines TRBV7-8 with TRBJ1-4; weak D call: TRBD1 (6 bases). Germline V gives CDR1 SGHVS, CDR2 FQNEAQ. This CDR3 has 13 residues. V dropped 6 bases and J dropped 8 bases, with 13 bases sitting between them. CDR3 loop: CASSLGQREKLFF. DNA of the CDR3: TGTGCCAGCAGTCTCGGACAGAGGGAAAAACTGTTTTTT.

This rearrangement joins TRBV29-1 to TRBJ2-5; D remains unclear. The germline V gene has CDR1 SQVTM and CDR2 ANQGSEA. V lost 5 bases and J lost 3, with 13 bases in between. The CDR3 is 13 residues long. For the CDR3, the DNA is TGCAGCGTTCTGGTACAGATAAAAGAGACCCAGTACTTC. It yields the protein CSVLVQIKETQYF.

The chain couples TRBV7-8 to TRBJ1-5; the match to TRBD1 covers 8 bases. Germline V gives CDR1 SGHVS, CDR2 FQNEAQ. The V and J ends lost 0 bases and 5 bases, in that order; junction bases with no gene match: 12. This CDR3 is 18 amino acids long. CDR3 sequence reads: CASSLATWGRGLYQPQHF. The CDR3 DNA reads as TGTGCCAGCAGCTTAGCGACTTGGGGCAGGGGGCTTTATCAGCCCCAGCATTTT.

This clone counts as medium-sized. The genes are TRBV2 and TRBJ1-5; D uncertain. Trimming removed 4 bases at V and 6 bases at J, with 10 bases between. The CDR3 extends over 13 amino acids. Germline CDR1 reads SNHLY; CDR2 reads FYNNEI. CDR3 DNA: TGTGCCAGCAGTGTGTCAGAGAGTCAGCCCCAGCATTTT. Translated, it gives CASSVSESQPQHF.

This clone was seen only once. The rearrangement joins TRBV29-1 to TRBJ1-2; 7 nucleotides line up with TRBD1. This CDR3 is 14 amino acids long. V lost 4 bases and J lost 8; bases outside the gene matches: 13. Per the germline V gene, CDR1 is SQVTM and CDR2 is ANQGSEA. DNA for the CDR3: TGCAGCGTTGTTGGACAGGATCTTAAAGGCGGCTACACCTTC. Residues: CSVVGQDLKGGYTF.

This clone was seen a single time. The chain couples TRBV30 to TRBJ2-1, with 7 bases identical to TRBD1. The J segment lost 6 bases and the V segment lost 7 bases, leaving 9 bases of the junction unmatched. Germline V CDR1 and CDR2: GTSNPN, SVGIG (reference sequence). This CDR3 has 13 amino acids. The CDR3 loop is CASRDSLFNEQFF. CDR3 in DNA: TGTGCCTCCCGGGACAGCCTTTTCAATGAGCAGTTCTTC.

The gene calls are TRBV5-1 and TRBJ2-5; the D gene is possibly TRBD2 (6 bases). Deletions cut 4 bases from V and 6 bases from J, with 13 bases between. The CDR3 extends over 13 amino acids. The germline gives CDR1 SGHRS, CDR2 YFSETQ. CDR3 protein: CASSPEGRQTQYF. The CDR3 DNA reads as TGCGCCAGCAGCCCCGAGGGGAGGCAGACCCAGTACTTC.

The CDR3 reads CASSARGDTSYEQYF. The CDR3, as DNA: TGTGCCAGCAGCGCCAGGGGGGACACATCCTACGAGCAGTACTTC. V is TRBV9 and J is TRBJ2-7, with D possibly TRBD1 on 7 matching bases. Germline CDR1 reads SGDLS; CDR2 reads YYNGEE. The ends were cut back, 3 bases at V and 1 base at J, with 14 bases in the middle. This CDR3 is 15 amino acids long.

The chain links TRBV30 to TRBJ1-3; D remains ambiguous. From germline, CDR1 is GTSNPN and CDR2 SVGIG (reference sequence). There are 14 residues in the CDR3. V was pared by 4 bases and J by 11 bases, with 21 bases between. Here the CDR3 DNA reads TGTGCCTGGAAGGCCGGGCCGGACGGTTATGCCATATATTTT. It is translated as CAWKAGPDGYAIYF.

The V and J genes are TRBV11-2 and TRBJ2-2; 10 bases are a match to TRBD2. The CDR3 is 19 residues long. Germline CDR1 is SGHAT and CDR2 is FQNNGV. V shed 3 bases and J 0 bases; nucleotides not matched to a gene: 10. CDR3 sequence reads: CASSLQGLAAFANTGELFF. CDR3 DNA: TGTGCCAGCAGCTTGCAAGGACTAGCGGCGTTCGCGAACACCGGGGAGCTGTTTTTT.

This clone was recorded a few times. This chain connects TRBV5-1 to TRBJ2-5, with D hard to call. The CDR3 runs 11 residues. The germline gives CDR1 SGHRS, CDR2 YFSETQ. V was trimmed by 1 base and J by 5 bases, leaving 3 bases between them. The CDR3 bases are TGCGCCAGCAGCTTGAGTGAGACCCAGTACTTC. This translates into CASSLSETQYF.

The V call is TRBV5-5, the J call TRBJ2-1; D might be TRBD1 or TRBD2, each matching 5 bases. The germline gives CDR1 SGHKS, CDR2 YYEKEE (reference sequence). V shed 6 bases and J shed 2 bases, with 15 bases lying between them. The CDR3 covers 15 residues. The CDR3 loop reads CASTVIGDAYNEQFF. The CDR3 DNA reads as TGTGCCAGCACCGTCATAGGGGACGCCTACAATGAGCAGTTCTTC.

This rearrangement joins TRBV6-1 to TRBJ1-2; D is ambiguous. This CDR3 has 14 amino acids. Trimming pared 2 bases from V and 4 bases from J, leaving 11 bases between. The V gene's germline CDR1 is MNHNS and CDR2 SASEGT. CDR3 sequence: CASSELPTSYGYTF. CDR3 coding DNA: TGTGCCAGCAGTGAACTCCCGACCAGCTATGGCTACACCTTC.

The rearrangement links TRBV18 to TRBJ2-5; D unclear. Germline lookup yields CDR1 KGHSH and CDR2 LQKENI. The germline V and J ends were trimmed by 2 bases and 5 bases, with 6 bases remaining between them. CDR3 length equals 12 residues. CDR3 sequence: CASSPYGETQYF. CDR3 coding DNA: TGTGCCAGCTCACCATACGGGGAGACCCAGTACTTC.

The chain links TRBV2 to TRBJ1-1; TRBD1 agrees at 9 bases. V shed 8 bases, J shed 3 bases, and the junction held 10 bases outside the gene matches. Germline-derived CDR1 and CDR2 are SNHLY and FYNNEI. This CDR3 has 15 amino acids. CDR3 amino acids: CASGGTGRVDTEAFF. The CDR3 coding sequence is TGTGCCAGCGGAGGGACAGGGCGGGTAGACACTGAAGCTTTCTTT.